This entry lists 6 T cell receptor beta chains sequenced from one sample in a study of lymphopenia after photon versus proton radiotherapy. The data were produced by immunoSEQ multiplex PCR, yet TCRdb's version contains in-frame clones alone and is incomplete. The sample consists of 70,000 or so clones, roughly 91% of them appearing once. Material: peripheral blood, obtained from a patient treated with photon-based radiotherapy. The receptors here all came from a woman in her seventies with pancreatic cancer.

This chain joins TRBV7-9 and TRBJ2-7, with D uncertain. There are 12 residues in the CDR3. Trimming left V 1 base short and J 2 bases short, with 3 bases between. Germline V lookup: CDR1 SEHNR, CDR2 FQNEAQ (reference sequence). The CDR3 region is CASSLEAYEQYF. CDR3 nucleotide sequence: TGTGCCAGCAGCTTAGAGGCCTACGAGCAGTACTTC.

V and J are TRBV9 and TRBJ2-4; a possible D gene is TRBD2 (5 bases). Trimming cost V 0 bases and J 7 bases, with 17 bases left between them. The CDR3 is 16 amino acids. Germline V gene sequence: CDR1 SGDLS, CDR2 YYNGEE. CDR3 protein: CASSVGPGSGSNIQYF. Here the CDR3 DNA reads TGTGCCAGCAGCGTAGGTCCGGGGAGCGGCTCGAACATTCAGTACTTC.

This clone was observed a few times. This chain links TRBV2 with TRBJ2-3, with 8 bases lining up with TRBD1. Unmatched junction bases numbered 6, after V lost 10 bases and J lost 0 bases. This CDR3 comprises 14 residues. Germline CDR1 and CDR2: SNHLY and FYNNEI. The CDR3 coding sequence is TGTGCCACCGGTAGGGACAGGAGCACAGATACGCAGTATTTT. Translation: CATGRDRSTDTQYF.

The chain has TRBV11-2 and TRBJ1-3, with 7 bases identical to TRBD1. The CDR3 consists of 16 residues. V lost 3 bases to trimming and J lost 2 bases; unmatched junction nucleotides: 7. The germline V gene encodes CDR1 SGHAT and CDR2 FQNNGV. CDR3 bases: TGTGCCAGCAGCTTTTACAGGGGCTCCGCTGGAAACACCATATATTTT. It encodes CASSFYRGSAGNTIYF.

The gene calls are TRBV9 and TRBJ2-2; D gene ambiguous. Germline V CDR1 and CDR2: SGDLS, YYNGEE. V lost 0 bases and J 7 bases, leaving 13 bases between the germline ends. This CDR3 has 15 amino acids. In DNA, the CDR3 is TGTGCCAGCAGCGTAGGAGGCGAGAATGTCGGGGAGCTGTTTTTT. This gives the protein CASSVGGENVGELFF.

V usage is TRBV28 and J usage is TRBJ2-2, with D perhaps matching TRBD1 (5 bases). The V gene lost 2 bases and the J gene lost 9 bases, with 19 bases spanning the gap. The CDR3 spans 16 residues. Germline loops: CDR1 MDHEN, CDR2 SYDVKM. DNA for the CDR3: TGTGCCAGCAGTTTAAGCCAAACCCTAGGGGTTAGGGAGCTGTTTTTT. Its protein product is CASSLSQTLGVRELFF. Variable domain in full (rest from reference TRBV28 and TRBJ2-2): DVKVTQSSRYLVKRTGEKVFLECVQDMDHENMFWYRQDPGLGLRLIYFSYDVKMKEKGDIPEGYSVSREKKERFSLILESASTNQTSMYLCASSLSQTLGVRELFFGEGSRLTVL.